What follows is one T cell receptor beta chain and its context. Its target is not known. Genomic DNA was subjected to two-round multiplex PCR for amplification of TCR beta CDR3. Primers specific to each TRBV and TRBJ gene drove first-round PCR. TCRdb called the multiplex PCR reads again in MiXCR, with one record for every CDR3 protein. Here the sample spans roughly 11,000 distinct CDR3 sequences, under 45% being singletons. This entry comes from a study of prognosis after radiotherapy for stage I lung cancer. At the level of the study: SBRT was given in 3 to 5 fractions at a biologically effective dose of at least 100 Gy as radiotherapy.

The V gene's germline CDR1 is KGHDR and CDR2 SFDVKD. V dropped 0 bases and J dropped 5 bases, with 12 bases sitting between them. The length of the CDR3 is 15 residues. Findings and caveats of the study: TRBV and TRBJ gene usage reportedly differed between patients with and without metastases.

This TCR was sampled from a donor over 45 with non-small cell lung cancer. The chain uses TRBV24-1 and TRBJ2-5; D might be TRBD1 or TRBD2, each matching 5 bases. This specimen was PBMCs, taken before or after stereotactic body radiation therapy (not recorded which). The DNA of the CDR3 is TGTGCCACCAGTGATTTGCAAAAGGGGACGGAGACCCAGTACTTC. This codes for CATSDLQKGTETQYF.